The rows below give T cell receptor beta chains drawn from one sample of a study of OX40 agonist ivuxolimab in advanced cancers. Sequenced by immunoSEQ multiplex PCR; TCRdb stores in-frame clones only, minus some. The sample carries 80,000 to 100,000 clones, approximately 90% recorded once. Sequenced material: CD4+ or CD8+ T cells sorted from blood, taken in a trial of the OX40 agonist ivuxolimab. Source of these receptors: an adult with an advanced solid tumor such as melanoma, head and neck, liver or kidney cancer. Each CDR3 is given without its conserved first and last residue. Fields, in order: V gene, D gene, J gene, CDR3 length, CDR3 protein. The D gene is left open where the match is weak.

V gene: TRBV5-1; D gene: .; J gene: TRBJ2-5; CDR3 length: 12; CDR3 protein: ASSLGGMGETQY
V gene: TRBV6-1; D gene: .; J gene: TRBJ1-2; CDR3 length: 13; CDR3 protein: ASTPGPSPNYGYT
V gene: TRBV5-4; D gene: TRBD1; J gene: TRBJ1-2; CDR3 length: 11; CDR3 protein: ASSFTTGDGYT
V gene: TRBV2; D gene: .; J gene: TRBJ1-2; CDR3 length: 9; CDR3 protein: ASTDSYGYT
V gene: TRBV10-3; D gene: .; J gene: TRBJ1-1; CDR3 length: 13; CDR3 protein: AISERAGVGAEAF
V gene: TRBV5-1; D gene: .; J gene: TRBJ2-7; CDR3 length: 12; CDR3 protein: ASSLTGMTYEQY
V gene: TRBV11-2; D gene: .; J gene: TRBJ2-1; CDR3 length: 14; CDR3 protein: ASSPSRGLRPNEQF
V gene: TRBV4-1; D gene: .; J gene: TRBJ2-7; CDR3 length: 11; CDR3 protein: ASSRGISYEQY
V gene: TRBV25-1; D gene: .; J gene: TRBJ1-2; CDR3 length: 11; CDR3 protein: ASSEWRGGGYT
V gene: TRBV5-1; D gene: .; J gene: TRBJ1-5; CDR3 length: 13; CDR3 protein: ASSLDSPGRQPQH
V gene: TRBV5-1; D gene: TRBD2; J gene: TRBJ2-1; CDR3 length: 12; CDR3 protein: ASIGVGGYNEQF
V gene: TRBV10-3; D gene: .; J gene: TRBJ2-7; CDR3 length: 10; CDR3 protein: AISDTGYEQY
V gene: TRBV28; D gene: .; J gene: TRBJ1-2; CDR3 length: 13; CDR3 protein: ASRERGTPNYGYT
V gene: TRBV19; D gene: .; J gene: TRBJ2-1; CDR3 length: 13; CDR3 protein: ASSKRRASYNEQF
V gene: TRBV27; D gene: .; J gene: TRBJ2-7; CDR3 length: 11; CDR3 protein: ASSPVPRYEQY
V gene: TRBV15; D gene: .; J gene: TRBJ2-2; CDR3 length: 14; CDR3 protein: ATSSPMGWGTGELF
V gene: TRBV5-1; D gene: TRBD1; J gene: TRBJ1-1; CDR3 length: 11; CDR3 protein: ASSNLQGANGF
V gene: TRBV10-3; D gene: .; J gene: TRBJ2-2; CDR3 length: 10; CDR3 protein: AIGDVGGELF
V gene: TRBV7-9; D gene: .; J gene: TRBJ1-3; CDR3 length: 13; CDR3 protein: ASSMGPNSGNTIY
V gene: TRBV5-1; D gene: TRBD1; J gene: TRBJ2-7; CDR3 length: 11; CDR3 protein: ASSAGQEREQY
V gene: TRBV7-3; D gene: TRBD1; J gene: TRBJ2-2; CDR3 length: 13; CDR3 protein: ASSPTGAPSGELF
V gene: TRBV2; D gene: TRBD1; J gene: TRBJ2-7; CDR3 length: 12; CDR3 protein: ASSERDRVVEQY
V gene: TRBV7-2; D gene: TRBD1; J gene: TRBJ1-2; CDR3 length: 12; CDR3 protein: ASNFLGQSYGYT
V gene: TRBV12-5; D gene: .; J gene: TRBJ2-7; CDR3 length: 13; CDR3 protein: ASGLGVRGSYEQY
V gene: TRBV7-2; D gene: .; J gene: TRBJ2-1; CDR3 length: 11; CDR3 protein: ATRLGLYNEQF
V gene: TRBV9; D gene: .; J gene: TRBJ2-5; CDR3 length: 11; CDR3 protein: ASSVRGGETQY
V gene: TRBV4-1; D gene: .; J gene: TRBJ1-1; CDR3 length: 12; CDR3 protein: ASSQDRLGREAF
V gene: TRBV15; D gene: .; J gene: TRBJ2-2; CDR3 length: 10; CDR3 protein: ATSSGFGELF
V gene: TRBV6-5; D gene: .; J gene: TRBJ1-1; CDR3 length: 13; CDR3 protein: ASSYDGTQDTEAF
V gene: TRBV10-2; D gene: TRBD1; J gene: TRBJ2-1; CDR3 length: 14; CDR3 protein: ASSDPGTGGANEQF
V gene: TRBV5-1; D gene: TRBD1; J gene: TRBJ2-7; CDR3 length: 14; CDR3 protein: ASSLGEQGAGYEQY
V gene: TRBV6-1; D gene: TRBD1; J gene: TRBJ2-5; CDR3 length: 11; CDR3 protein: ASRNRGLGTQY
V gene: TRBV2; D gene: .; J gene: TRBJ1-1; CDR3 length: 11; CDR3 protein: ASSRRLNTEAF
V gene: TRBV5-1; D gene: .; J gene: TRBJ1-3; CDR3 length: 11; CDR3 protein: ASSLDPGNTIY
V gene: TRBV7-3; D gene: .; J gene: TRBJ1-1; CDR3 length: 11; CDR3 protein: ASSYSTYTEAF
V gene: TRBV5-1; D gene: TRBD2; J gene: TRBJ2-1; CDR3 length: 13; CDR3 protein: ASSWTAGGYNEQF
V gene: TRBV9; D gene: TRBD1; J gene: TRBJ1-3; CDR3 length: 14; CDR3 protein: ASSAPGGAGGNTIY
V gene: TRBV29-1; D gene: .; J gene: TRBJ1-1; CDR3 length: 6; CDR3 protein: SVPEAF
V gene: TRBV7-8; D gene: .; J gene: TRBJ2-5; CDR3 length: 13; CDR3 protein: ASTTRGGTEETQY
V gene: TRBV28; D gene: .; J gene: TRBJ2-2; CDR3 length: 13; CDR3 protein: ATIKGGAMIGELF
V gene: TRBV5-1; D gene: .; J gene: TRBJ2-7; CDR3 length: 11; CDR3 protein: ASSLSHPYEQY
V gene: TRBV29-1; D gene: .; J gene: TRBJ1-1; CDR3 length: 10; CDR3 protein: SVALGSAEAF
V gene: TRBV4-2; D gene: .; J gene: TRBJ2-1; CDR3 length: 12; CDR3 protein: ASSFLDPRNEQF
V gene: TRBV11-3; D gene: .; J gene: TRBJ1-1; CDR3 length: 11; CDR3 protein: ASSLHEDTEAF
V gene: TRBV10-2; D gene: TRBD2; J gene: TRBJ2-5; CDR3 length: 12; CDR3 protein: ASSDVGGQETQY
V gene: TRBV19; D gene: .; J gene: TRBJ1-1; CDR3 length: 12; CDR3 protein: ASSMTRDGKVAF
V gene: TRBV27; D gene: .; J gene: TRBJ2-7; CDR3 length: 17; CDR3 protein: ASSSTQPGTVNFSYEQY
V gene: TRBV5-1; D gene: .; J gene: TRBJ2-3; CDR3 length: 13; CDR3 protein: ASSPASVGPDTQY